The 5 T cell receptor beta chains below all came from one sample that was sequenced in a study of Graves' ophthalmopathy and Graves' hyperthyroidism. RNA transcripts served as template for amplifying TCR beta CDR3 sequences. Amplification began with first-round RT-PCR using HTBI primers, then second-round multiplex PCR was performed. TCRdb redid the calling of the multiplex PCR reads with MiXCR, one entry per CDR3 protein. The sample carries about 480,000 distinct CDR3 sequences, roughly 14% recorded once. Sequenced input: blood. These receptors were collected from a woman aged 25 to 45 with Graves' ophthalmopathy.

This clonotype appeared many times. This rearrangement joins TRBV11-1 to TRBJ2-5; possible D gene TRBD1, 6 bases. The germline V and J ends were trimmed by 1 base and 4 bases, with 13 bases remaining between them. The CDR3 contains 15 residues. Germline CDR1 is SGHAT and CDR2 is FQDESV (reference sequence). CDR3 in amino acids: CASSLVDRPGETQYF. The CDR3 DNA sequence: TGTGCCAGCAGCTTAGTGGACAGACCAGGAGAGACCCAGTACTTC.

This clonotype has ten or more counts. The chain uses TRBV28 and TRBJ2-5, with D maybe TRBD1 (5 bases). CDR1 and CDR2 from the germline V gene are MDHEN and SYDVKM. The CDR3 sequence is 15 residues long. Trimming took 5 bases from V and 2 from J, leaving 15 bases between them. The CDR3 loop reads CASSPLEDTQETQYF. The CDR3 DNA reads TGTGCCAGCAGTCCCCTCGAGGACACGCAAGAGACCCAGTACTTC.

This clonotype was recorded many times. This chain connects TRBV27 to TRBJ2-5; D is possibly TRBD2 (6 bases). The V gene's germline CDR1 is MNHEY and CDR2 SMNVEV (reference sequence). Trimming removed 6 bases from V and 1 base from J, with 9 bases in between. The CDR3 loop spans 13 amino acids. CDR3 amino acids: CASRRDFQETQYF. In nucleotides, the CDR3 is TGTGCCAGCAGACGGGACTTCCAAGAGACCCAGTACTTC.

The chain recombines TRBV11-2 with TRBJ2-5, with 8 bases matching TRBD1. The germline V gene has CDR1 SGHAT and CDR2 FQNNGV. Trimming took 5 bases from V and 2 from J; bases not matched to a gene: 10. The CDR3 contains 16 residues. The DNA of the CDR3 is TGTGCCAGCAGCCCCAGACAGGGGTATTTTCAAGAGACCCAGTACTTC. Protein product: CASSPRQGYFQETQYF.

The V gene is TRBV27, the J gene TRBJ1-1, with D tentatively TRBD1 (5 bases). Per the germline V gene, CDR1 is MNHEY and CDR2 is SMNVEV (reference sequence). The CDR3 has 13 residues. V shed 5 bases and J shed 11 bases, with 18 bases lying between them. The CDR3 sequence is CASSTIDLGLAFF. The CDR3 DNA reads as TGTGCCAGCAGTACGATCGACTTGGGGCTCGCTTTCTTT.